The entry below gives a single T cell receptor beta chain sequence along with its context. The data were taken from a study of regulatory T cells in long-lasting Graves disease. Time point here: newly diagnosed GD, antithyroid drugs for less than 3 months. Generation of the TCR library employed RNA extracted from PBMCs. The patients were enrolled through endocrinology in Xi'an, China. Germline V lookup: CDR1 DFQATT, CDR2 SNEGSKA (reference sequence). The CDR3 runs 17 residues. The germline V and J ends were trimmed by 8 bases and 9 bases, with 35 bases remaining between them. For TCR beta, libraries came from iRepertoire HTBI primers and Arm-PCR of CDR3 regions. TCRdb passed the multiplex PCR reads through MiXCR, listing each CDR3 protein once. This table has some 410,000 distinct CDR3 sequences, about 17% appearing once. The same sample was also studied in work on T cells in Graves' hyperthyroidism and ophthalmopathy. That investigation notes: Initially, a first-round RT-PCR of the TCR CDR3 employed the HTBI primer set. Ophthalmopathy could be told apart from stable hyperthyroidism with a 13 V-J model.

Sequenced material: peripheral blood mononuclear cells (PBMCs), taken at new diagnosis, from a patient treated with antithyroid drugs. This clonotype was obtained from a woman in her 30s with Graves disease. This chain connects TRBV20-1 to TRBJ2-7; D perhaps matches TRBD2 (5 bases). CDR3 region: CSLTRAGIGGRGSPQYF. CDR3 coding DNA: TGCAGTTTAACTAGAGCTGGGATCGGCGGGCGAGGGTCGCCGCAGTACTTC.